Below, 18 T cell receptor beta chains from the same sample are listed, as sequenced in a study of response to subunit inactivated influenza vaccine (dated by TCRdb to 2016 to 2019). The library came from RT-PCR. Instrument on record: Illumina HiSeq 2500. TCRdb cleaned the public reads at Q25 with fastp, built clones with MiXCR and kept in-frame beta chains. One record per CDR3 amino acid sequence lists the most common genes and DNA. The table for this sample lists hundreds of thousands of distinct CDR3 sequences; about 20% of them were counted only once. The ten largest clonotypes hold approximately 10% of the sample. This specimen was PBMCs from blood, taken about 20 months after vaccination. The receptor set was obtained from a man between 45 and 75 years old who received an inactivated influenza vaccine. Donor details come from another sample of the same person, matched by shared clones.

The V call is TRBV11-2, the J call TRBJ2-2, with D unresolved. Trimming stripped 8 bases from V and 0 bases from J, with 16 bases between. Germline V lookup: CDR1 SGHAT, CDR2 FQNNGV. CDR3 length: 16 residues. CDR3 bases: TGTGCCAGCCGAAGTTTACGGTTCGCGAACACCGGGGAGCTGTTTTTT. Its translation is CASRSLRFANTGELFF.

The chain recombines TRBV7-2 with TRBJ2-3; 9 nucleotides align to TRBD2. The CDR3 is 15 residues long. The trim removed 7 bases at V and 4 bases at J, leaving 9 bases unmatched. Germline CDR1 SGHTA, CDR2 FQGNSA. The chain's CDR3 is CASTEAGGPSDTQYF. The CDR3 region has the DNA TGTGCCAGCACCGAGGCGGGAGGGCCCTCAGATACGCAGTATTTT. The full variable domain, completed using reference TRBV7-2 and TRBJ2-3, is GAGVSQSPSNKVTEKGKDVELRCDPISGHTALYWYRQSLGQGLEFLIYFQGNSAPDKSGLPSDRFSAERTGGSVSTLTIQRTQQEDSAVYLCASTEAGGPSDTQYFGPGTRLTVL.

This clonotype was picked up many times. V and J are TRBV28 and TRBJ1-1, with 8 bases matching TRBD1. Germline CDR1 is MDHEN and CDR2 is SYDVKM. This CDR3 comprises 17 residues. With V trimmed by 1 base and J by 0 bases, 7 bases remained unmatched. Here the CDR3 DNA reads TGTGCCAGCAGTTTATCCCCACGGACAGGGATGAACACTGAAGCTTTCTTT. As protein: CASSLSPRTGMNTEAFF.

This clonotype has only a few counts. The chain uses TRBV2 and TRBJ2-3, with a weak D call TRBD2 (5 bases). Germline V gene lookup returns CDR1 SNHLY and CDR2 FYNNEI. The CDR3 sequence is 15 residues long. Trimming removed 7 bases at V and 0 bases at J, with 14 bases between. CDR3 sequence (DNA): TGTGCCAGCATCGGGAAACCAGCTAGCACAGATACGCAGTATTTT. It translates to CASIGKPASTDTQYF.

The gene calls are TRBV4-3 and TRBJ2-5, with 7 bases aligning to TRBD1. There are 14 residues in the CDR3. CDR1 is LGHNA and CDR2 is YSLEER in the germline V gene. V shed 3 bases and J 3 bases; nucleotides not matched to a gene: 4. The CDR3, as DNA: TGCGCCAGCAGCCAGGGGGACAGAGAAGAGACCCAGTACTTC. Its translation is CASSQGDREETQYF.

This clonotype was observed many times. The CDR3 sequence is CASGANYGYTF. CDR3 DNA sequence: TGTGCCTCTGGAGCTAACTATGGCTACACCTTC. The chain joins TRBV12-3 or TRBV12-4 to TRBJ1-2, with no clear D. The length of the CDR3 is 11 residues. V lost 11 bases to trimming and J lost 0 bases, with 7 bases between them.

This clonotype was counted a few times. The chain uses TRBV20-1 and TRBJ1-2, with a tentative D call TRBD1 (6 bases). The CDR3 consists of 16 residues. Germline V gene sequence: CDR1 DFQATT, CDR2 SNEGSKA (reference sequence). The V and J ends lost 6 bases and 5 bases respectively, with 25 bases between them. CDR3 sequence: CSARVRRGGSMYGYTF. As DNA, the CDR3 is TGCAGTGCCCGAGTGAGAAGAGGGGGTAGTATGTATGGCTACACCTTC.

The rearrangement uses TRBV4-3 and TRBJ1-1, with D perhaps TRBD1 (5 bases). V was clipped by 0 bases and J by 4 bases, with 15 bases between them. The V gene's germline CDR1 is LGHNA and CDR2 YSLEER. The CDR3 loop spans 16 amino acids. In DNA, the CDR3 is TGCGCCAGCAGCCAAGATTCGAGGGCGAGGGGCACTGAAGCTTTCTTT. It is translated as CASSQDSRARGTEAFF.

A few counts support this clonotype. The chain employs TRBV11-2 and TRBJ2-3, with no clear D. The CDR3 is 13 residues long. V was shortened by 1 base and J by 4 bases, with 6 bases between the two germline ends. The germline V gene has CDR1 SGHAT and CDR2 FQNNGV. As DNA, the CDR3 is TGTGCCAGCAGCTTAGCCCGCCCAGATACGCAGTATTTT. It encodes CASSLARPDTQYF.

This clonotype was recorded many times. The chain combines TRBV20-1 with TRBJ1-5; D is undetermined. Looked up from germline, CDR1 is DFQATT and CDR2 is SNEGSKA (reference sequence). The CDR3 runs to 15 residues. Deletions cut 3 bases from V and 3 bases from J, with 15 bases between. This CDR3 is CSARLGGRNNQPQHF. CDR3 bases: TGCAGTGCTAGGTTAGGCGGGAGGAACAATCAGCCCCAGCATTTT.

This clonotype has more than one count but fewer than ten. The rearrangement joins TRBV12-3 or TRBV12-4 to TRBJ1-5; D is unclear. V dropped 0 bases and J dropped 4 bases, with 7 bases sitting between them. This CDR3 spans 14 amino acids. The CDR3 DNA is TGTGCCAGCAGTTTAGCTCCTTCTAATCAGCCCCAGCATTTT. Translating it yields CASSLAPSNQPQHF.

The V call is TRBV11-2, the J call TRBJ2-3; 12 bases map to TRBD2. This CDR3 is 18 amino acids long. V shed 5 bases, J shed 0 bases, and the junction held 9 bases outside the gene matches. Germline loops: CDR1 SGHAT, CDR2 FQNNGV. The CDR3 nucleotides are TGTGCCAGCAGCATCCGACTAGCGGGGGAGACAAGCACAGATACGCAGTATTTT. Amino acids: CASSIRLAGETSTDTQYF.

This clonotype was picked up one time. This chain joins TRBV5-1 and TRBJ2-5; possible D gene TRBD2, 7 bases. CDR3 length: 15 residues. Germline-derived CDR1 and CDR2 are SGHRS and YFSETQ. The ends were cut back, 4 bases at V and 5 bases at J, with 18 bases in the middle. Written as DNA, the CDR3 is TGCGCCAGCAGCCCCCAGTGGGGGGGCGATGAGACCCAGTACTTC. Translation gives CASSPQWGGDETQYF.

In its sample, this clonotype was seen a few times. This chain connects TRBV12-3 or TRBV12-4 to TRBJ1-2, with TRBD1 matching over 10 bases. V lost 4 bases, J lost 8 bases, and 10 bases stayed unmatched. The CDR3 contains 15 residues. The CDR3 here is CASSSRDRGLGGYTF. The CDR3 DNA reads TGTGCCAGCAGTTCACGGGACAGGGGTCTGGGAGGCTACACCTTC.

This clonotype was counted ten times or more. V and J are TRBV21-1 and TRBJ1-1; TRBD1, the table's D call, lacks a check against the DNA. TRBV21-1 is noted as a pseudogene. The CDR3 is made up of 12 amino acids. The CDR3, as DNA: TGTGCCAGCACCCCGGGGGGCACTGAAGCTTTCTTT. Protein: CASTPGGTEAFF.

CDR3 nucleotide sequence: TGTGCCAGCAGCTTATTCGACACTGAAGCTTTCTTT. It is translated as CASSLFDTEAFF. The V and J genes are TRBV7-9 and TRBJ1-1; no clear D gene. Germline V gene data show CDR1 as SEHNR and CDR2 as FQNEAQ (reference sequence). Deletions cut 2 bases from V and 3 bases from J, with 4 bases between. This CDR3 is built from 12 residues.

This chain uses TRBV24-1 with TRBJ2-2; unclear D gene. Trimming pared 0 bases from V and 8 bases from J, leaving 3 bases between. The CDR3 contains 12 residues. CDR1 KGHDR and CDR2 SFDVKD come from the germline V gene. The CDR3 DNA follows: TGTGCCACCAGTGATTTGCTGGGGGAGCTGTTTTTT. It yields the protein CATSDLLGELFF.

Only a few counts were recorded for this clonotype. The V and J genes are TRBV4-3 and TRBJ1-6; tentative D call: TRBD1 (5 bases). Per germline, CDR1 LGHNA and CDR2 YSLEER. V shed 0 bases and J shed 11 bases, with 17 bases lying between them. CDR3 length equals 16 residues. CDR3 residues: CASSQDIRDGGTPLHF. CDR3 DNA: TGCGCCAGCAGCCAAGATATCCGGGACGGGGGGACACCCCTCCACTTT.